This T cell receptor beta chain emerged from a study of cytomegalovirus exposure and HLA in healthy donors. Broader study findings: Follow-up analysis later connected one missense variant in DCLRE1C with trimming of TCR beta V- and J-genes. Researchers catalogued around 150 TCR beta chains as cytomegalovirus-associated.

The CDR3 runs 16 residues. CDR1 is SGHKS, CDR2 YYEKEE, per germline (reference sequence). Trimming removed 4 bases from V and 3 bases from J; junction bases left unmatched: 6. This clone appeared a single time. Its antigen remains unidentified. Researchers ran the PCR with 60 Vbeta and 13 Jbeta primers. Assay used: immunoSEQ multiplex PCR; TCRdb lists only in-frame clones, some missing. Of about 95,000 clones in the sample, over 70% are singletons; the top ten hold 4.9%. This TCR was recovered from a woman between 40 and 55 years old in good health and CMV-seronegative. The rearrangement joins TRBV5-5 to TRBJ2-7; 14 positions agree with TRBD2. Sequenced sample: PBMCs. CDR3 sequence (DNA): TGTGCCAGCAGCCCGGGACTAGCGGGGGATGTCTACGAGCAGTACTTC. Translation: CASSPGLAGDVYEQYF.